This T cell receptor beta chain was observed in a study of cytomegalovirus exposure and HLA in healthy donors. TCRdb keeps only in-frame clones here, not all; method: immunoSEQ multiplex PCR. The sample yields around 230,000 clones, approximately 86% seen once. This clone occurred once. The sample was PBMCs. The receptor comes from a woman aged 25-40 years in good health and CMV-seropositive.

The CDR3 here is CASSLFRGSNTGELFF. The CDR3 region has the DNA TGTGCCAGCAGTTTATTCCGGGGATCGAACACCGGGGAGCTGTTTTTT. The chain links TRBV28 to TRBJ2-2; possible D gene TRBD2, 5 bases. V was clipped by 1 base and J by 0 bases, with 9 bases between them. CDR3 length: 16 residues. Per the germline V gene, CDR1 is MDHEN and CDR2 is SYDVKM.